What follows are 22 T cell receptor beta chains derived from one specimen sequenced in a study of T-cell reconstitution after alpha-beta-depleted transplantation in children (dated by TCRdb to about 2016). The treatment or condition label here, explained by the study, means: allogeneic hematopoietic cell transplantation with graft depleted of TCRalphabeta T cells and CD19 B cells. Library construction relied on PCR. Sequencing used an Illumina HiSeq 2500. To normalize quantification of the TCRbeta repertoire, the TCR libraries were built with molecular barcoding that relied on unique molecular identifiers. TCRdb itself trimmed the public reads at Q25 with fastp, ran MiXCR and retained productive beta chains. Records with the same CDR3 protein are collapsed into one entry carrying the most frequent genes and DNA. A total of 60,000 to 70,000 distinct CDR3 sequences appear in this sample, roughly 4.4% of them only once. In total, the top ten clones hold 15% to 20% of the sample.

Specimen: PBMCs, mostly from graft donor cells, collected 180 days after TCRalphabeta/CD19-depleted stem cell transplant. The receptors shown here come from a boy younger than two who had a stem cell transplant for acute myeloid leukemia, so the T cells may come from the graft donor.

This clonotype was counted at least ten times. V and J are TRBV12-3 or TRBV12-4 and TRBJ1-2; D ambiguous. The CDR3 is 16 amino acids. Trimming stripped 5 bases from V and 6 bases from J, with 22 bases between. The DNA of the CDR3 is TGTGCCAGCAGTACCCAAGACAAAGCACCATACCATGGCTACACCTTC. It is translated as CASSTQDKAPYHGYTF.

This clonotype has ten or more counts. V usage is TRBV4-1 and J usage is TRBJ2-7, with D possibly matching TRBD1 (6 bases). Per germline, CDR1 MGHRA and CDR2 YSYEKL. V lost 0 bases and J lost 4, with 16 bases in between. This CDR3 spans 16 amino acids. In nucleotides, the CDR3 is TGCGCCAGCAGCCAAGAGTTTCAGGGGATGAATTACGAGCAGTACTTC. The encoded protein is CASSQEFQGMNYEQYF.

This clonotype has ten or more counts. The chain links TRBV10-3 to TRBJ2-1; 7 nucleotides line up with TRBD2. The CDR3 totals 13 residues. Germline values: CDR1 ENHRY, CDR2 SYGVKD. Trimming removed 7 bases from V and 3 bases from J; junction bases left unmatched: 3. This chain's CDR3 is CAIMASGYNEQFF. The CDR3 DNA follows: TGTGCCATCATGGCTAGCGGCTACAATGAGCAGTTCTTC.

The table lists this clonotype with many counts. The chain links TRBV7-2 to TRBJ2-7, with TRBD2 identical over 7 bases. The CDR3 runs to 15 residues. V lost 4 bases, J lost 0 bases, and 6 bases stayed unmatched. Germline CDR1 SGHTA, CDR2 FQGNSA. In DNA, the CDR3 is TGTGCCAGCAGCTCGGGCAGCGGGAACTCCTACGAGCAGTACTTC. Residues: CASSSGSGNSYEQYF. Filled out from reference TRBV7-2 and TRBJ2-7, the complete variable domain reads GAGVSQSPSNKVTEKGKDVELRCDPISGHTALYWYRQSLGQGLEFLIYFQGNSAPDKSGLPSDRFSAERTGGSVSTLTIQRTQQEDSAVYLCASSSGSGNSYEQYFGPGTRLTVT.

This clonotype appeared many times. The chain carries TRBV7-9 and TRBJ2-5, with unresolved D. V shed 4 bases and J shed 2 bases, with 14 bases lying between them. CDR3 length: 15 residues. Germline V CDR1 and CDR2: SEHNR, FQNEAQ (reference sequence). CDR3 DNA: TGTGCCAGCAGCTCGGCGGTGGAAGCGCAAGAGACCCAGTACTTC. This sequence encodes CASSSAVEAQETQYF.

CDR3: CSVGRGGSYTF. The CDR3 DNA reads as TGCAGCGTCGGAAGGGGAGGGAGCTACACCTTC. This rearrangement joins TRBV29-1 to TRBJ1-2; perhaps TRBD1 as D (5 bases). V was shortened by 6 bases and J by 9 bases, with 14 bases between the two germline ends. The CDR3 totals 11 residues. Germline loops: CDR1 SQVTM, CDR2 ANQGSEA.

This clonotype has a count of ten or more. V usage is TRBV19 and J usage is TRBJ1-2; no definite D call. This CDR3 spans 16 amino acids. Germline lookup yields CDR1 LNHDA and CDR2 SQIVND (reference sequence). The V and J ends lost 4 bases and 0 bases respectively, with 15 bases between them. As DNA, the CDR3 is TGTGCCAGTAGTAGGAGGTCTATGGATCCTAACTATGGCTACACCTTC. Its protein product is CASSRRSMDPNYGYTF.

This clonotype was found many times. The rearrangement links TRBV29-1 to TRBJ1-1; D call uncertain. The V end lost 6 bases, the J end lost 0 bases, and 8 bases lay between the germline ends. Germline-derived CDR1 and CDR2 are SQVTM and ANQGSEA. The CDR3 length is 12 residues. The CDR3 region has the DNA TGCAGCGTCAACGGAATGAACACTGAAGCTTTCTTT. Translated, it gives CSVNGMNTEAFF.

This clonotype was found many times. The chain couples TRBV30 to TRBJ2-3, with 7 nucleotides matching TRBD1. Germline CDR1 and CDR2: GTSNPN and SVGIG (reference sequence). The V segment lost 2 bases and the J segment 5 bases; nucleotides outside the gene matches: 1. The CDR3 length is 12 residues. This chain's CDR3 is CAWSYRGDTQYF. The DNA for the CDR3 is TGTGCCTGGAGTTACAGGGGAGATACGCAGTATTTT. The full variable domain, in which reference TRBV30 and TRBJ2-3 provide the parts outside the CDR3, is SQTIHQWPATLVQPVGSPLSLECTVEGTSNPNLYWYRQAAGRGLQLLFYSVGIGQISSEVPQNLSASRPQDRQFILSSKKLLLSDSGFYLCAWSYRGDTQYFGPGTRLTVL.

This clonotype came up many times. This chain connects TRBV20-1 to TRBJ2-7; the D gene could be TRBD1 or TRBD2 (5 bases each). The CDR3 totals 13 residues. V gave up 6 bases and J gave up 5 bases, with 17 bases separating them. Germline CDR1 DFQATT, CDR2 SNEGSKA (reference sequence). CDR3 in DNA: TGCAGTGCAACTACTCCGGGACGCCACGAGCAGTACGTC. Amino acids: CSATTPGRHEQYV.

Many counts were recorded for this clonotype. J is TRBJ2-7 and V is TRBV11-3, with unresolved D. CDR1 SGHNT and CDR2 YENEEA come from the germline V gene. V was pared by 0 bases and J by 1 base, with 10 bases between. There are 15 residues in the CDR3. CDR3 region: CASSLESRRSYEQYF. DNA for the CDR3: TGTGCCAGCAGCTTAGAATCCCGTCGGTCCTACGAGCAGTACTTC.

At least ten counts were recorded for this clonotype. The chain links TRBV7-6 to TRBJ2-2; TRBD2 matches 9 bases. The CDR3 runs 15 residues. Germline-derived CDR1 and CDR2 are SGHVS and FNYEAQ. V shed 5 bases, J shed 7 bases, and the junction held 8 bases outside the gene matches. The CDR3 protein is CASSPSGARGGELFF. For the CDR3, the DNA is TGTGCCAGCAGCCCTAGCGGGGCTCGGGGCGGGGAGCTGTTTTTT.

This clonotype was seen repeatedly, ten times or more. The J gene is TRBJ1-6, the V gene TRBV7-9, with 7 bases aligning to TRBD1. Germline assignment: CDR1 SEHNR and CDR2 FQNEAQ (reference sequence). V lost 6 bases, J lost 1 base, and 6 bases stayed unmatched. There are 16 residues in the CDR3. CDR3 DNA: TGTGCCAGCAGACCAGGGGGAGGGTCCTATAATTCACCCCTCCACTTT. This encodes CASRPGGGSYNSPLHF.

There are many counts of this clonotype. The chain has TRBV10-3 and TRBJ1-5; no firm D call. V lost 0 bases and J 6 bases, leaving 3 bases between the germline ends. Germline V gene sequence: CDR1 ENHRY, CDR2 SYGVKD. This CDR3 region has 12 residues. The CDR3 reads CAISESGQPQHF. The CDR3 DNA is TGTGCCATCAGTGAGTCGGGTCAGCCCCAGCATTTT.

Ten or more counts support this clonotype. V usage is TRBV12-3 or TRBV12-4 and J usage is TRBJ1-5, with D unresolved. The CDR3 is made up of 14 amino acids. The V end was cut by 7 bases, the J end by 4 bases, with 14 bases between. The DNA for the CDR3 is TGTGCCAGCACCTCGGCTGGGGAGAATCAGCCCCAGCATTTT. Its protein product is CASTSAGENQPQHF.

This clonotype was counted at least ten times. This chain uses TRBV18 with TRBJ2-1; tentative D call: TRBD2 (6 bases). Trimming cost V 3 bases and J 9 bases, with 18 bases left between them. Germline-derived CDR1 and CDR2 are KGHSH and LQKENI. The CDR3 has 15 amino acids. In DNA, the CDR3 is TGTGCCAGCTCACCGGGCGGGGCCCTCCCTGGTGAGCAGTTCTTC. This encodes CASSPGGALPGEQFF.

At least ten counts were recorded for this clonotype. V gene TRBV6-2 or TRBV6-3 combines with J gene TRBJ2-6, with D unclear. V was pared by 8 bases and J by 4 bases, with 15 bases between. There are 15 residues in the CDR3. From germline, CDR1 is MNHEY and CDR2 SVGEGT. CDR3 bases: TGTGCCAGCGGGCAGGAAATAGCAGGGGCCAACGTCCTGACTTTC. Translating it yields CASGQEIAGANVLTF.

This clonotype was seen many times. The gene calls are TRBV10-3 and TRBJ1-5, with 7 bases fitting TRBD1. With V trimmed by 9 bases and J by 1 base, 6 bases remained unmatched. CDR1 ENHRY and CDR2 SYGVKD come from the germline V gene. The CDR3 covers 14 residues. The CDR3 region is CAIRPTGSNQPQHF. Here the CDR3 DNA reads TGTGCCATTCGCCCGACAGGGAGCAATCAGCCCCAGCATTTT.

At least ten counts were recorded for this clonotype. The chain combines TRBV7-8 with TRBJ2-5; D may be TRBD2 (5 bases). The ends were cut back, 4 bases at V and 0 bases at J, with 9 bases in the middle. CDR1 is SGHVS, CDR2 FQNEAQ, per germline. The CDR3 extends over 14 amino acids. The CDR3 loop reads CASSSPDYQETQYF. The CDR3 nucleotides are TGTGCCAGCAGCTCCCCGGACTACCAAGAGACCCAGTACTTC. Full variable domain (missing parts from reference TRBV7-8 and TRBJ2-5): GAGVSQSPRYKVAKRGQDVALRCDPISGHVSLFWYQQALGQGPEFLTYFQNEAQLDKSGLPSDRFFAERPEGSVSTLKIQRTQQEDSAVYLCASSSPDYQETQYFGPGTRLLVL.

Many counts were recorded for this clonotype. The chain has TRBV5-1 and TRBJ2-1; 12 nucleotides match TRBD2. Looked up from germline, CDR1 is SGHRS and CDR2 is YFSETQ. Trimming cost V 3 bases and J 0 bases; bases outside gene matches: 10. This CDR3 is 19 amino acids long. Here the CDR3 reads CASSSELAGGPSSYNEQFF. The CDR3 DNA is TGCGCCAGCAGCTCCGAACTAGCGGGGGGCCCCTCCTCCTACAATGAGCAGTTCTTC. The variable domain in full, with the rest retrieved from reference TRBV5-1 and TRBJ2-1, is KAGVTQTPRYLIKTRGQQVTLSCSPISGHRSVSWYQQTPGQGLQFLFEYFSETQRNKGNFPGRFSGRQFSNSRSEMNVSTLELGDSALYLCASSSELAGGPSSYNEQFFGPGTRLTVL.

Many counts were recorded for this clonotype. The CDR3 spells CASSFAGESYADTQYF. For the CDR3, the DNA is TGTGCCAGCAGTTTTGCGGGCGAATCGTACGCAGATACGCAGTATTTT. The gene calls are TRBV12-3 or TRBV12-4 and TRBJ2-3; TRBD2 might be the D (5 bases). The CDR3 contains 16 residues. Trimming pared 3 bases from V and 4 bases from J, leaving 17 bases between.

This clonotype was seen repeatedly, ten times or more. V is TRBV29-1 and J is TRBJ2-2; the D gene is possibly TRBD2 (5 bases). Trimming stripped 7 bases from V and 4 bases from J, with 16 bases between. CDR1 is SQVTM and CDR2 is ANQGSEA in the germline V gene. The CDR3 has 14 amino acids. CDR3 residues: CSGRTFPGTGELFF. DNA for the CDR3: TGCAGCGGGAGGACCTTCCCGGGCACCGGGGAGCTGTTTTTT.